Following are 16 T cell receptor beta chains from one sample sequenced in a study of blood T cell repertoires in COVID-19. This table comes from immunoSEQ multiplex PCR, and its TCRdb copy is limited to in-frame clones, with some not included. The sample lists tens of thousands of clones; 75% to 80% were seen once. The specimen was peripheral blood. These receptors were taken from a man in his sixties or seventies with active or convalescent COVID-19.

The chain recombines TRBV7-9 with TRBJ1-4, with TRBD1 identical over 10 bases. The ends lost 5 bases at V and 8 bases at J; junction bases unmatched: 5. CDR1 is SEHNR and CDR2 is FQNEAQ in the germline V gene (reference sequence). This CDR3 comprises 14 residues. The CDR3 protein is CASSRQGAMEKLFF. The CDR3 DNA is TGTGCCAGCAGCCGACAGGGGGCGATGGAAAAACTGTTTTTT. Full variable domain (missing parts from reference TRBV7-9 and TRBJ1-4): DTGVSQNPRHKITKRGQNVTFRCDPISEHNRLYWYRQTLGQGPEFLTYFQNEAQLEKSRLLSDRFSAERPKGSFSTLEIQRTEQGDSAMYLCASSRQGAMEKLFFGSGTQLSVL.

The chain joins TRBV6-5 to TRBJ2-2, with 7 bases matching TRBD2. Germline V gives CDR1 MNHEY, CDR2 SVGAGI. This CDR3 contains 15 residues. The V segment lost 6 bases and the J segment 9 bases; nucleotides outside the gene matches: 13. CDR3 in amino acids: CASRAGTTIGRELFF. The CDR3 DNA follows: TGTGCCAGCAGGGCCGGGACTACCATAGGAAGGGAGCTGTTTTTT.

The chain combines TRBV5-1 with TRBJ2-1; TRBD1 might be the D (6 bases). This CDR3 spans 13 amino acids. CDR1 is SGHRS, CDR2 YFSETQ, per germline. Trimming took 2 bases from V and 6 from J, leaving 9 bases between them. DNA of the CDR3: TGCGCCAGCAGCTTACAGGGTGCCAATGAGCAGTTCTTC. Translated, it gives CASSLQGANEQFF.

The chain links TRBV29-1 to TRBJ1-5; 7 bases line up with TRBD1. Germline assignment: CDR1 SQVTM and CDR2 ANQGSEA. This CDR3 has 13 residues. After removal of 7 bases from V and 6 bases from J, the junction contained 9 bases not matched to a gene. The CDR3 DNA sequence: TGCAGCGCCTCGGACAGGAGGGGTCAGCCCCAGCATTTT. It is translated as CSASDRRGQPQHF.

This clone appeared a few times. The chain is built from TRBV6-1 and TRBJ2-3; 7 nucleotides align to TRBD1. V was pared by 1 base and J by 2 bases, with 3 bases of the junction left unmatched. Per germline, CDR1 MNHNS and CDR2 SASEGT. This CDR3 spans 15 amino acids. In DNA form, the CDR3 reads TGTGCCAGCAGTGAAGAAGGGACAGACACAGATACGCAGTATTTT. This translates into CASSEEGTDTDTQYF.

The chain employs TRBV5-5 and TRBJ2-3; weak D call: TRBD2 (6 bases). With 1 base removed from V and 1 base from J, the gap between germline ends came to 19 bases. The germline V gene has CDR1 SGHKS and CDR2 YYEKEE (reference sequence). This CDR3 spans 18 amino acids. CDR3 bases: TGTGCCAGCAGCTTGATTTCGGGGGTGGACTCCCGCACAGATACGCAGTATTTT. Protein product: CASSLISGVDSRTDTQYF.

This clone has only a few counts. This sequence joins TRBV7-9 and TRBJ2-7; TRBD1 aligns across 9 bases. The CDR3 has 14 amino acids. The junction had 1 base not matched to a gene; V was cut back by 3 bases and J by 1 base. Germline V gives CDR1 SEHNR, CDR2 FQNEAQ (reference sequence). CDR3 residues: CASSFGTGSYEQYF. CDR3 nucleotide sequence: TGTGCCAGCAGCTTTGGGACAGGGTCCTACGAGCAGTACTTC.

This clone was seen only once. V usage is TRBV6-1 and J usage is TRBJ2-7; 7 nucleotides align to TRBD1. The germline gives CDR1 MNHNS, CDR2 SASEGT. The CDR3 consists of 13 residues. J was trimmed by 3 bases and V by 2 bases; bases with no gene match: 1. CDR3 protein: CASSEWDSYEQYF. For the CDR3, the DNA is TGTGCCAGCAGTGAATGGGACAGCTACGAGCAGTACTTC.

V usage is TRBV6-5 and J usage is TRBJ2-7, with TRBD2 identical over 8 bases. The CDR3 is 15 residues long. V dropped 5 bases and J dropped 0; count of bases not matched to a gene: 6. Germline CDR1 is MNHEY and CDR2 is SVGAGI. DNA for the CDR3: TGTGCCAGCAGTCGTGTCGCGGGGGGCTCCTACGAGCAGTACTTC. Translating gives CASSRVAGGSYEQYF.

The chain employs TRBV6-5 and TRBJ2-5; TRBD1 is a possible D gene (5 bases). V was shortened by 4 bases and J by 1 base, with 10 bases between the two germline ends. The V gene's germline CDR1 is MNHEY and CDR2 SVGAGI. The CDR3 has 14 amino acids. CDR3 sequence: CASSFRQFQETQYF. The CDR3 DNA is TGTGCCAGCAGTTTCCGACAGTTCCAAGAGACCCAGTACTTC.

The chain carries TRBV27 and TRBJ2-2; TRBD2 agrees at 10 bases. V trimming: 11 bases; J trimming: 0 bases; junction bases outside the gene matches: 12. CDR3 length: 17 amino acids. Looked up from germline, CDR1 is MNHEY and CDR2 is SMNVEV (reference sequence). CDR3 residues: CAVKAGGYNANTGELFF. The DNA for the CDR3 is TGTGCCGTGAAAGCGGGGGGGTACAACGCGAACACCGGGGAGCTGTTTTTT.

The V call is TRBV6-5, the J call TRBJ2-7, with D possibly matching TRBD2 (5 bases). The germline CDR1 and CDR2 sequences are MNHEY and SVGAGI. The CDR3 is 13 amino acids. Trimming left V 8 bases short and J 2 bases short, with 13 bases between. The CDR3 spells CASPRAATYEQYF. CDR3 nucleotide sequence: TGTGCCAGCCCGCGGGCGGCGACCTACGAGCAGTACTTC.

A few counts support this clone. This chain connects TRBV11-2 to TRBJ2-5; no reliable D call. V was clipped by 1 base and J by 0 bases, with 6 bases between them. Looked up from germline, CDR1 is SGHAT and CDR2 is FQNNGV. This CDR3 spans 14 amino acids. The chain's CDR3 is CASSLGVNQETQYF. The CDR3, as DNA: TGTGCCAGCAGCTTAGGAGTCAACCAAGAGACCCAGTACTTC.

The CDR3 bases are TGTGCCAGCAGCTTGTCGCGGGACCGACAGGGAGCTTTCTTT. The encoded protein is CASSLSRDRQGAFF. The chain has TRBV7-9 and TRBJ1-1; 7 bases agree with TRBD1. CDR3 length: 14 amino acids. Trimming cost V 3 bases and J 10 bases; bases outside gene matches: 11. Germline V gives CDR1 SEHNR, CDR2 FQNEAQ (reference sequence).

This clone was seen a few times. CDR3 in DNA: TGTGCCAGCATATCCCCGGGACAGGGGGATGGCTACACCTTC. Translation: CASISPGQGDGYTF. The chain carries TRBV6-5 and TRBJ1-2; 11 bases align to TRBD1. CDR3 length: 14 residues. The V gene end was trimmed by 7 bases and the J gene end by 6 bases; junction bases not matched to a gene: 7. Germline CDR1 MNHEY, CDR2 SVGAGI.

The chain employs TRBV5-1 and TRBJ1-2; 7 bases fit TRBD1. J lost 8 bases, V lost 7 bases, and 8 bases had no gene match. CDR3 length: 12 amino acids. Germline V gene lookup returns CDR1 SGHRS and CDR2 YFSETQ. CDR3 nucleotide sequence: TGCGCCAGCCGACAGGGCGGTGGCGGCTACACCTTC. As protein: CASRQGGGGYTF.